Listed below are T cell receptor beta chains from one sample, sequenced in a study of cytomegalovirus exposure and HLA in healthy donors. The protocol was immunoSEQ multiplex PCR, while the TCRdb copy is restricted to in-frame clones and leaves out a portion. The table records some 89,000 clones, 78% of them present only once. Sequencing was performed on PBMCs. The receptors shown here come from a woman aged 40 to 55 in good health and CMV-seropositive. Each CDR3 is given with its conserved first and last residue. The D gene is left open where the match is weak. Clone size appears in some rows only: once, few, many, or a class for an expanded clone.

j_call | d_call | clone_size | v_call | cdr3_aa | cdr3_nt
TRBJ2-1 | TRBD2 | - | TRBV5-1 | CASSLGVAGVNEQFF | TGCGCCAGCAGCTTGGGGGTAGCGGGAGTTAATGAGCAGTTCTTC
TRBJ2-7 | TRBD2 | - | TRBV7-9 | CASSSSGSSYEQYF | TGTGCCAGCAGCTCGAGCGGGAGCTCCTACGAGCAGTACTTC
TRBJ2-3 | - | - | TRBV6-5 | CASSYSRQAPQDTQYF | TGTGCCAGCAGTTACTCGAGACAGGCCCCTCAAGATACGCAGTATTTT
TRBJ2-2 | TRBD2 | - | TRBV7-2 | CASRVAGGKTGELFF | TGTGCCAGCAGGGTAGCGGGAGGGAAAACCGGGGAGCTGTTTTTT
TRBJ2-7 | - | - | TRBV2 | CASLLALGYEQYF | TGTGCCAGCCTCCTAGCGTTAGGCTACGAGCAGTACTTC
TRBJ1-3 | TRBD1 | - | TRBV11-2 | CASSSTGGSGNTIYF | TGTGCCAGCAGCTCCACAGGGGGCTCTGGAAACACCATATATTTT
TRBJ2-6 | - | - | TRBV2 | CASEHRDSGANVLTF | TGTGCCAGCGAACACAGGGACTCTGGGGCCAACGTCCTGACTTTC
TRBJ2-5 | - | few | TRBV9 | CASSQVSQETQYF | TGTGCCAGCAGTCAGGTCTCCCAAGAGACCCAGTACTTC
TRBJ1-2 | - | - | TRBV25-1 | CASSEGGGVGYTF | TGTGCCAGCAGTGAAGGAGGAGGGGTGGGCTACACCTTC
TRBJ2-5 | - | - | TRBV29-1 | CSVDRGGSAETQYF | TGCAGCGTAGACAGGGGAGGGTCCGCAGAGACCCAGTACTTC
TRBJ1-5 | TRBD1 | - | TRBV15 | CATSIPRDSLSNQPQHF | TGTGCCACCAGCATTCCCCGGGACAGCTTGAGCAATCAGCCCCAGCATTTT
TRBJ2-1 | TRBD1 | - | TRBV7-9 | CSTWQGDNEQFF | TGTTCCACGTGGCAGGGGGACAATGAGCAGTTCTTC
TRBJ2-7 | - | - | TRBV6-5 | CASSYKTASYEQYF | TGTGCCAGCAGTTACAAAACAGCCTCCTACGAGCAGTACTTC
TRBJ1-3 | - | - | TRBV20-1 | CSASLGNTIYF | TGCAGTGCTAGTTTAGGAAACACCATATATTTT
TRBJ2-7 | TRBD1 | - | TRBV6-1 | CASSEGPDRYYEQYF | TGTGCCAGCAGTGAAGGTCCGGACAGGTACTACGAGCAGTACTTC
TRBJ1-6 | - | few | TRBV9 | CASTKMSGGNSPLHF | TGTGCCAGCACCAAAATGTCCGGAGGGAATTCACCCCTCCACTTT
TRBJ2-7 | TRBD1 | - | TRBV7-9 | CASSPSDRGNFYEQYF | TGTGCCAGCAGCCCCTCGGACAGGGGAAATTTCTACGAGCAGTACTTC
TRBJ1-2 | - | - | TRBV6-6 | CASSPHGVEGYTF | TGTGCCAGCAGTCCACACGGGGTGGAAGGCTACACCTTC
TRBJ1-4 | TRBD1 | few | TRBV15 | CATSGNSGTETATNEKLFF | TGTGCCACCAGCGGGAACTCCGGGACAGAGACCGCAACTAATGAAAAACTGTTTTTT
TRBJ2-7 | - | - | TRBV28 | CASKLGGGGNEQYF | TGTGCCAGCAAACTAGGCGGCGGAGGCAACGAGCAGTACTTC
TRBJ2-1 | - | - | TRBV11-3 | CASSLDSLGVNEQFF | TGTGCCAGCAGCTTAGATTCTCTCGGTGTTAACGAGCAGTTCTTC
TRBJ2-1 | TRBD2 | - | TRBV27 | CASSSTWTSGFSYNEQFF | TGTGCTAGCAGTTCCACTTGGACTAGCGGGTTCTCCTACAATGAGCAGTTCTTC
TRBJ1-1 | - | - | TRBV11-2 | CASSLQGYYTEAFF | TGTGCCAGCAGCTTACAGGGTTATTACACTGAAGCTTTCTTT
TRBJ2-2 | - | - | TRBV4-2 | CASSQDPGASGELFF | TGTGCCAGCAGCCAAGATCCAGGGGCCAGCGGGGAGCTGTTTTTT
TRBJ2-2 | TRBD2 | - | TRBV18 | CASSPGLAGPPGTGELFF | TGTGCCAGCTCACCGGGACTAGCGGGACCCCCGGGCACCGGGGAGCTGTTTTTT
TRBJ1-5 | TRBD1 | - | TRBV7-9 | CASSPGTGGNQPQHF | TGTGCCAGCAGCCCCGGGACAGGGGGAAATCAGCCCCAGCATTTT
TRBJ2-1 | TRBD2 | - | TRBV19 | CASSSIAGAIGSSYNEQFF | TGTGCCAGTAGCTCAATAGCGGGAGCGATAGGTAGCTCCTACAATGAGCAGTTCTTC
TRBJ1-3 | - | - | TRBV18 | CASSPVGTASGNTIYF | TGTGCCAGCTCACCAGTCGGGACTGCTTCTGGAAACACCATATATTTT
TRBJ2-7 | - | once | TRBV4-1 | CASSQDVSYEQYF | TGCGCCAGCAGCCAAGACGTGAGCTACGAGCAGTACTTC
TRBJ2-3 | TRBD2 | - | TRBV29-1 | CSVEGQGLAGFTDTQYF | TGCAGCGTTGAAGGCCAGGGACTAGCGGGCTTCACAGATACGCAGTATTTT
TRBJ2-5 | - | - | TRBV5-5 | CASSQPLQETQYF | TGTGCCAGCAGCCAACCACTACAAGAGACCCAGTACTTC
TRBJ2-2 | TRBD1 | few | TRBV6-6 | CASRARQGSGELFF | TGTGCCAGCCGAGCGAGACAGGGGTCCGGGGAGCTGTTTTTT
TRBJ2-7 | TRBD2 | few | TRBV29-1 | CSVPLPGLAENYEQYF | TGCAGCGTCCCATTGCCGGGACTAGCGGAAAACTACGAGCAGTACTTC
TRBJ2-7 | - | - | TRBV7-2 | CASSLRITSDITSYEQYF | TGTGCCAGCAGCTTACGCATTACATCGGACATTACCTCCTACGAGCAGTACTTC
TRBJ2-7 | TRBD2 | - | TRBV6-1 | CASSGTSGSDEQYF | TGTGCCAGCAGTGGGACTAGCGGGAGCGACGAGCAGTACTTC
TRBJ1-1 | - | - | TRBV7-9 | CASSPAPGRGTEAFF | TGTGCCAGCAGCCCGGCCCCGGGGAGAGGGACTGAAGCTTTCTTT
TRBJ2-3 | - | - | TRBV7-2 | CASSLERDTQYF | TGTGCCAGCAGCTTAGAGAGGGATACGCAGTATTTT
TRBJ1-4 | - | - | TRBV19 | CASTSRGTEKLFF | TGTGCCAGTACCAGCAGGGGTACCGAAAAACTGTTTTTT
TRBJ2-7 | TRBD1 | few | TRBV10-3 | CAISPRDRFDPDYEQYF | TGTGCCATCAGCCCCCGGGACAGGTTTGACCCCGACTACGAGCAGTACTTC
TRBJ2-3 | TRBD2 | - | TRBV19 | CASSPGLAGRTDTQYF | TGTGCCAGTAGTCCCGGACTAGCGGGGCGCACAGATACGCAGTATTTT
TRBJ2-7 | - | - | TRBV20-1 | CSATVGHEQYF | TGCAGTGCTACCGTTGGCCACGAGCAGTACTTC
TRBJ2-3 | - | once | TRBV5-1 | CASSLAGEADTQYF | TGCGCCAGCAGCTTGGCGGGAGAGGCCGATACGCAGTATTTT
TRBJ2-5 | TRBD2 | - | TRBV4-1 | CASTGTRQETQYF | TGCGCCAGCACCGGGACTAGACAAGAGACCCAGTACTTC
TRBJ2-3 | - | - | TRBV27 | CASSPFEALTNLGTVSTDTQYF | TGTGCCAGCAGCCCCTTCGAGGCTCTTACCAATCTCGGCACGGTCAGCACAGATACGCAGTATTTT
TRBJ1-5 | TRBD1 | few | TRBV5-4 | CASSSGTGINQPQHF | TGTGCCAGCAGCTCCGGGACAGGGATCAATCAGCCCCAGCATTTT
TRBJ2-3 | TRBD2 | - | TRBV5-6 | CASSLPVSGRADTQYF | TGTGCCAGCAGCTTGCCCGTTAGCGGGAGGGCAGATACGCAGTATTTT
TRBJ2-5 | - | - | TRBV5-1 | CASSLAGGVETQYF | TGCGCCAGCAGCTTGGCCGGAGGGGTAGAGACCCAGTACTTC